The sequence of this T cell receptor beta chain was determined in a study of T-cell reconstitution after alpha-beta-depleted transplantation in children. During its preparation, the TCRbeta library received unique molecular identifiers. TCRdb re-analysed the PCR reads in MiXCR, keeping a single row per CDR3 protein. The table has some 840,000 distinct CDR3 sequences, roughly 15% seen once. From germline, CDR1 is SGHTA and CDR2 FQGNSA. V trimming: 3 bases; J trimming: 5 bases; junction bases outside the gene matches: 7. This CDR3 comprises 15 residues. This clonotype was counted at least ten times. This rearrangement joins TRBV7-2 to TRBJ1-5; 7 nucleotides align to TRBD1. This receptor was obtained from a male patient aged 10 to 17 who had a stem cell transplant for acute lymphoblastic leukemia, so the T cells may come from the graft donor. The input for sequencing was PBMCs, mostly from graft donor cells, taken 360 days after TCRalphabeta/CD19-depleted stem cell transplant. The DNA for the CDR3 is TGTGCCAGCAGCTTCAGGGGGGGGTTTGATCAGCCCCAGCATTTT. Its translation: CASSFRGGFDQPQHF.